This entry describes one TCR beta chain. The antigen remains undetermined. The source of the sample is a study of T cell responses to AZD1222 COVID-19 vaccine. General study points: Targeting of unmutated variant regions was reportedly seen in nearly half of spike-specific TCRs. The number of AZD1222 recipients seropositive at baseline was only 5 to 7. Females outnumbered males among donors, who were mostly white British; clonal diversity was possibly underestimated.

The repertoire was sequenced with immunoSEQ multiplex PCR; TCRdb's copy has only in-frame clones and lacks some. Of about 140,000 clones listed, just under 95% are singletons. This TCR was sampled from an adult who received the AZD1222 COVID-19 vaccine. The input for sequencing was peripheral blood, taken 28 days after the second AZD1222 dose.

The CDR3 here is CASSFPETYAYGYTF. DNA for the CDR3: TGTGCCAGCAGCTTTCCTGAAACCTACGCATATGGCTACACCTTC. The genes are TRBV7-2 and TRBJ1-2; D ambiguous. CDR1 is SGHTA and CDR2 is FQGNSA in the germline V gene. V was cut by 3 bases and J by 5 bases, with 16 bases left in between. CDR3 length: 15 residues.